One sample yielded the 4 T cell receptor beta chains listed below, sequenced in a study of cytomegalovirus exposure and HLA in healthy donors. The method was immunoSEQ multiplex PCR; TCRdb's version includes in-frame clones alone and lacks a portion of them. The sample gives 100,000 to 120,000 clones, roughly 90% of which show up once; about 1.5% is in the top ten. The source material was PBMCs. Receptors originate from a woman aged 25 to 39 in good health and CMV-seropositive.

This rearrangement joins TRBV4-1 to TRBJ2-2; 7 bases match TRBD2. The CDR3 sequence is 16 residues long. Trimming removed 2 bases from V and 6 bases from J; junction bases left unmatched: 9. Germline CDR1 is MGHRA and CDR2 is YSYEKL. This CDR3 reads CASSQLGGGRAGELFF. The CDR3 bases are TGCGCCAGCAGCCAACTAGGTGGAGGGAGGGCCGGGGAGCTGTTTTTT.

The CDR3 is CASSVTGGGEKLFF. For the CDR3, the DNA is TGTGCCAGCAGCGTGACAGGGGGCGGGGAAAAACTGTTTTTT. V gene TRBV5-4 combines with J gene TRBJ1-4, with 10 nucleotides matching TRBD1. The germline gives CDR1 SGHNT, CDR2 YYREEE (reference sequence). V shed 4 bases, J shed 8 bases, and the junction held 5 bases outside the gene matches. The CDR3 length is 14 residues.

The CDR3 coding sequence is TGTGCCAGTAGTCCCCGGGAGGAAGTCTACGAGCAGTACTTC. Translation gives CASSPREEVYEQYF. The chain has TRBV19 and TRBJ2-7, with 7 bases aligning to TRBD2. Germline V gene lookup returns CDR1 LNHDA and CDR2 SQIVND (reference sequence). After removal of 5 bases from V and 3 bases from J, the junction contained 7 bases not matched to a gene. The CDR3 is 14 amino acids.

The gene calls are TRBV9 and TRBJ2-1, with 11 bases matching TRBD2. The trim removed 0 bases at V and 4 bases at J, leaving 6 bases unmatched. Looked up from germline, CDR1 is SGDLS and CDR2 is YYNGEE. This CDR3 comprises 17 residues. The DNA for the CDR3 is TGTGCCAGCAGCGTAGTTTTAGCGGGAGGGCCTTACAATGAGCAGTTCTTC. Encoded protein: CASSVVLAGGPYNEQFF.